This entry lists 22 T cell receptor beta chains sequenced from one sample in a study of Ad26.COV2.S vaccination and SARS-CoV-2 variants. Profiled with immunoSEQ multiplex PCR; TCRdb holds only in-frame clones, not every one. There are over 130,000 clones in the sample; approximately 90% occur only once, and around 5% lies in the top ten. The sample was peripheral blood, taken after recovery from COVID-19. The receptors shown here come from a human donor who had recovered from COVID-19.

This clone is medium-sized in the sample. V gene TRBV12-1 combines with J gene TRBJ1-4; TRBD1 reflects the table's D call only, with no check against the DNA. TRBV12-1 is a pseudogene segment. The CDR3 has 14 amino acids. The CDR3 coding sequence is TGTGCCAGCAGCGAACCGGGACAGGGTGAAAAACTGTTTTTT. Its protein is CASSEPGQGEKLFF.

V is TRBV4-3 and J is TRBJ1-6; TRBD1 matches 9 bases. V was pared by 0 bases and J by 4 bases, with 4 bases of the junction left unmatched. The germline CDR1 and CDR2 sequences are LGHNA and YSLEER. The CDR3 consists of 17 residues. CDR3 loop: CASSQEGDRVYNSPLHF. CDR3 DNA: TGCGCCAGCAGCCAAGAAGGGGACAGGGTTTATAATTCACCCCTCCACTTT.

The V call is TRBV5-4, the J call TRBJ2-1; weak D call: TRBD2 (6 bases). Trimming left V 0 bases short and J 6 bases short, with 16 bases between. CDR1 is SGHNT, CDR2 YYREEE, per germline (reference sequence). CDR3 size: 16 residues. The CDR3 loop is CASSLEPGVGLNEQFF. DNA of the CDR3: TGTGCCAGCAGCTTGGAGCCGGGGGTGGGACTCAATGAGCAGTTCTTC.

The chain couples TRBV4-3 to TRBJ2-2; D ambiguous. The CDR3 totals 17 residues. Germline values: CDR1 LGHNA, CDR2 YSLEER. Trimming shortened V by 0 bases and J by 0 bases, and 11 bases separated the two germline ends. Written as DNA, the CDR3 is TGCGCCAGCAGCCAAGAAGCCAGGCTATCGAACACCGGGGAGCTGTTTTTT. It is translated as CASSQEARLSNTGELFF.

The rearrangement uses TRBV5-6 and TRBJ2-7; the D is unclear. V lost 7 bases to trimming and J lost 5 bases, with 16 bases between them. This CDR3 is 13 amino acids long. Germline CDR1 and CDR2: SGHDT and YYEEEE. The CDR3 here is CASAVELAHEQYF. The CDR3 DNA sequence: TGTGCCAGCGCGGTCGAGCTCGCCCACGAGCAGTACTTC.

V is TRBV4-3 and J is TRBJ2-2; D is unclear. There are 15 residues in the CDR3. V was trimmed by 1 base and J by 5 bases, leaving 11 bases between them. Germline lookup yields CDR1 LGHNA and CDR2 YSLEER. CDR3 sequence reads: CASSQVTVLTGELFF. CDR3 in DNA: TGCGCCAGCAGCCAAGTTACAGTCCTTACCGGGGAGCTGTTTTTT.

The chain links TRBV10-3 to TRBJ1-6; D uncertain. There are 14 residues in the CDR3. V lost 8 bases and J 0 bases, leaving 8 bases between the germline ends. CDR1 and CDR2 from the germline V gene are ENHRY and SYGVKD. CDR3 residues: CAIGVSSYNSPLHF. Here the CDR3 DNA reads TGTGCCATCGGCGTTAGCTCCTATAATTCACCCCTCCACTTT.

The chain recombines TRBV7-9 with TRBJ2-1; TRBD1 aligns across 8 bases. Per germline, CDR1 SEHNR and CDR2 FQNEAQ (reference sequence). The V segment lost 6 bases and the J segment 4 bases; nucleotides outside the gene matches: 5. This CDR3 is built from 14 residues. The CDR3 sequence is CASSSDRAYNEQFF. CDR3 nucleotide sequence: TGTGCCAGCAGTTCGGACAGGGCATACAATGAGCAGTTCTTC. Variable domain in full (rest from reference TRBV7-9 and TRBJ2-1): DTGVSQNPRHKITKRGQNVTFRCDPISEHNRLYWYRQTLGQGPEFLTYFQNEAQLEKSRLLSDRFSAERPKGSFSTLEIQRTEQGDSAMYLCASSSDRAYNEQFFGPGTRLTVL.

The CDR3 DNA is TGTGCCAGCAGCTTAGCGCTGAGCTCCTACAATGAGCAGTTCTTC. Protein product: CASSLALSSYNEQFF. The V call is TRBV7-6, the J call TRBJ2-1, with no clear D. The germline V and J ends were trimmed by 0 bases and 0 bases, with 6 bases remaining between them. The germline V gene has CDR1 SGHVS and CDR2 FNYEAQ. The CDR3 consists of 15 residues.

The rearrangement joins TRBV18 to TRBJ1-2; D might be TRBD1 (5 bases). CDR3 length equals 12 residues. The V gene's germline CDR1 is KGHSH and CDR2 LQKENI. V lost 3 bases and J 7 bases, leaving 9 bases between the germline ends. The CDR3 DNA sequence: TGTGCCAGCTCACCTCAGGGATCTGGCTACACCTTC. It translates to CASSPQGSGYTF.

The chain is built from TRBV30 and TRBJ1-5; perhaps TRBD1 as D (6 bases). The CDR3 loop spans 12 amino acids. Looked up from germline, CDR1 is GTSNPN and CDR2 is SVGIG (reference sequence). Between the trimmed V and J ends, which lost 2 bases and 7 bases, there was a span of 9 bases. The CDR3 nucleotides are TGTGCCTGGAGTATGGGGGCACAGCCCCAGCATTTT. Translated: CAWSMGAQPQHF.

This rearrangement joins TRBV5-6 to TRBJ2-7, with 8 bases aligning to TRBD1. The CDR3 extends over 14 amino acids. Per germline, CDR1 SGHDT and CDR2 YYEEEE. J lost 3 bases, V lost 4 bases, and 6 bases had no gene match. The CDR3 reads CASSPGQGYYEQYF. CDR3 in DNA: TGTGCCAGCAGCCCTGGACAGGGATACTACGAGCAGTACTTC.

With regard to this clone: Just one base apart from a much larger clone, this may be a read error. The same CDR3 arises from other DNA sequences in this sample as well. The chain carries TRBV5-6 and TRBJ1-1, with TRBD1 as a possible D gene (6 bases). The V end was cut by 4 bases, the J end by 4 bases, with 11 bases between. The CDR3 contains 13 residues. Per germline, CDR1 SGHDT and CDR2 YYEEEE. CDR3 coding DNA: TGTGCCAGCAGCCCGTCGACAGGCACTGAAGCTTTCTTT. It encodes CASSPSTGTEAFF.

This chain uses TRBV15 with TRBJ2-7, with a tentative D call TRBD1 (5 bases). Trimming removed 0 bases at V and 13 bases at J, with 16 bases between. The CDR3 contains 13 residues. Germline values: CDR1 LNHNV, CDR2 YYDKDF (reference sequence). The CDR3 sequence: CATSREGGAAPYF. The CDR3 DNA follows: TGTGCCACCAGCAGAGAAGGTGGGGCCGCCCCTTACTTC.

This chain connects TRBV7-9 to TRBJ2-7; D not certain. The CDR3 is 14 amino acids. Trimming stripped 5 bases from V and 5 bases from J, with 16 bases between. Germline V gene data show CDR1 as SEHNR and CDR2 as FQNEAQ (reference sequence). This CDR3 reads CASSDTGVIDEQYF. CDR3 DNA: TGTGCCAGCAGCGACACGGGCGTTATCGACGAGCAGTACTTC.

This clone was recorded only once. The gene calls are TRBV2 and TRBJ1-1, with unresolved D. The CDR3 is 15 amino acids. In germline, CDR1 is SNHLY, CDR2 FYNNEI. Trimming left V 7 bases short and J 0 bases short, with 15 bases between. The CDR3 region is CASTPRAHLNTEAFF. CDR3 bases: TGTGCCAGCACTCCAAGGGCACACCTGAACACTGAAGCTTTCTTT.

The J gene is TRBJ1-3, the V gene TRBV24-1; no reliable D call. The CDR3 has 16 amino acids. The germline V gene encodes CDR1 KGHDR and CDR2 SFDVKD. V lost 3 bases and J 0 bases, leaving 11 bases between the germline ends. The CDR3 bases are TGTGCCACCAGTGATGGACCGACCTCCTCTGGAAACACCATATATTTT. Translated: CATSDGPTSSGNTIYF.

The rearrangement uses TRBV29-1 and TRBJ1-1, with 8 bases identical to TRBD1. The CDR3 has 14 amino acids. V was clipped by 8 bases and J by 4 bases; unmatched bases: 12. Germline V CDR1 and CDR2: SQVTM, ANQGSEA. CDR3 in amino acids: CSPVAGTGTTEAFF. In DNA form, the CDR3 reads TGCAGCCCAGTGGCAGGGACAGGTACCACTGAAGCTTTCTTT.

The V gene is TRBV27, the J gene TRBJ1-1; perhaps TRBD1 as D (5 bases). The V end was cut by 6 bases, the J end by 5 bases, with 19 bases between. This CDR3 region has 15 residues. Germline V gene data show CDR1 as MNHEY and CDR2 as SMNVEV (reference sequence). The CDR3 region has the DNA TGTGCCAGCAGCTACGGGAGAGGGACTGGGACTGAAGCTTTCTTT. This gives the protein CASSYGRGTGTEAFF.

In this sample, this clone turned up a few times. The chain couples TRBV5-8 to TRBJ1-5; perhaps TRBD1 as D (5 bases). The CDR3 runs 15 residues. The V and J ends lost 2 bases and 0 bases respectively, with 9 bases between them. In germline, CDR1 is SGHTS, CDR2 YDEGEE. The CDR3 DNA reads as TGTGCCAGCAGCTTCCAGGGCTATAGCAATCAGCCCCAGCATTTT. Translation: CASSFQGYSNQPQHF.

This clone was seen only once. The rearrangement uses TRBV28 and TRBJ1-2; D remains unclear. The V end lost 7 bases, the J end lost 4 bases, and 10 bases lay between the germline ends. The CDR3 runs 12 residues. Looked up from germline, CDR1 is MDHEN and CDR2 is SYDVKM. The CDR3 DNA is TGTGCCAGCACCGGGGAAGGCTATGGCTACACCTTC. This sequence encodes CASTGEGYGYTF.

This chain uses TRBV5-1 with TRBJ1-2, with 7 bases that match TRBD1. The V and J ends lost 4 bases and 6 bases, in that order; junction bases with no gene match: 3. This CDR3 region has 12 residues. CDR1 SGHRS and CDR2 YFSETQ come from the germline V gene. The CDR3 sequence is CASSSQGDGYTF. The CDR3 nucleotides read TGCGCCAGCAGCAGCCAGGGGGATGGCTACACCTTC.